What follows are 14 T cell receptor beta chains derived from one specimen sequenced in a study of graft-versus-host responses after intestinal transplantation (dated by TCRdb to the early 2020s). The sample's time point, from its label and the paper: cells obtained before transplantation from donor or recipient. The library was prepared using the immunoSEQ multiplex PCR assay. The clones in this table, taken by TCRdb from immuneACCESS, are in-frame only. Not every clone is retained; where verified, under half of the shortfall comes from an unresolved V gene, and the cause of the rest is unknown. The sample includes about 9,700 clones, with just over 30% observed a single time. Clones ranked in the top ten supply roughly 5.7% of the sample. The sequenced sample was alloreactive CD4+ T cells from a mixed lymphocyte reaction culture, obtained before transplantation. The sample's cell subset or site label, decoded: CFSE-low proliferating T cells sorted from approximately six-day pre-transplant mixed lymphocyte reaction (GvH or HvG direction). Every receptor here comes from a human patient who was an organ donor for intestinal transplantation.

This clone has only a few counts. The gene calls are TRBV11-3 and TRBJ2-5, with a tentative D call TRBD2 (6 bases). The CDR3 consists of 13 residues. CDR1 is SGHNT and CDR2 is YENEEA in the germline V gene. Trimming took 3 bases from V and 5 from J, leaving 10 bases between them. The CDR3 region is CASSFTGDETQYF. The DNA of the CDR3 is TGTGCCAGCAGCTTTACGGGGGATGAGACCCAGTACTTC.

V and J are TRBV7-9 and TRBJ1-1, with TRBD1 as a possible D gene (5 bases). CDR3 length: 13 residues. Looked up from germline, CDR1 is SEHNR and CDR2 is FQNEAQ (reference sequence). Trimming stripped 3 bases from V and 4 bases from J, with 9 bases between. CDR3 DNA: TGTGCCAGCAGCTTCAGGGATATCACTGAAGCTTTCTTT. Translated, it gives CASSFRDITEAFF. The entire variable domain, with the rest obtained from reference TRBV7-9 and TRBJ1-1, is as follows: DTGVSQNPRHKITKRGQNVTFRCDPISEHNRLYWYRQTLGQGPEFLTYFQNEAQLEKSRLLSDRFSAERPKGSFSTLEIQRTEQGDSAMYLCASSFRDITEAFFGQGTRLTVV.

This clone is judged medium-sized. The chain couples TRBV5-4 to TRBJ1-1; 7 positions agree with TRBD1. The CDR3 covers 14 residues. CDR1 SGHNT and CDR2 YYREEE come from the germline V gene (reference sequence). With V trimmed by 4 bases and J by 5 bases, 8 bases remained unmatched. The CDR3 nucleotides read TGTGCCAGCAGCCCGTACAGGGGTGATACTGAAGCTTTCTTT. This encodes CASSPYRGDTEAFF.

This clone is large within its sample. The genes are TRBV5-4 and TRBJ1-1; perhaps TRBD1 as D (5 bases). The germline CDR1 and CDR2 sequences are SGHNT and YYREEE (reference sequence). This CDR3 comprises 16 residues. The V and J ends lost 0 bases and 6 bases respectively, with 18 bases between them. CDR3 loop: CASSLDRPGPSAEAFF. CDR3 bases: TGTGCCAGCAGCTTGGACCGCCCAGGGCCGTCGGCTGAAGCTTTCTTT.

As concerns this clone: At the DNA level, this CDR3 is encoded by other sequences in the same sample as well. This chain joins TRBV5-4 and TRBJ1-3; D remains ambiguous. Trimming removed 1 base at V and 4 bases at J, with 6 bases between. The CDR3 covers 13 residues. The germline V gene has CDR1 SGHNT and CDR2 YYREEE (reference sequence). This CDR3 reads CASSLTAGNTIYF. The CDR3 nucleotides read TGTGCCAGCAGCTTGACAGCCGGAAACACCATATATTTT. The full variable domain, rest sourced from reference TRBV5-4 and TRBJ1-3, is ETGVTQSPTHLIKTRGQQVTLRCSSQSGHNTVSWYQQALGQGPQFIFQYYREEENGRGNFPPRFSGLQFPNYSSELNVNALELDDSALYLCASSLTAGNTIYFGEGSWLTVV.

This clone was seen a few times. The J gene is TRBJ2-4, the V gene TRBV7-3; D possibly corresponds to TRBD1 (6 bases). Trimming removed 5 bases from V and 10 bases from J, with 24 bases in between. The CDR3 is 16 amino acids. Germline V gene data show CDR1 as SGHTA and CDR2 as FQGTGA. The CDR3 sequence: CASSLTSGHHVSIQYF. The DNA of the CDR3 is TGTGCCAGCAGCCTTACCTCGGGACACCACGTATCGATTCAGTACTTC. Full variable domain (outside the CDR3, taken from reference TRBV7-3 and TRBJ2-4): GAGVSQTPSNKVTEKGKYVELRCDPISGHTALYWYRQSLGQGPEFLIYFQGTGAADDSGLPNDRFFAVRPEGSVSTLKIQRTERGDSAVYLCASSLTSGHHVSIQYFGAGTRLSVL.

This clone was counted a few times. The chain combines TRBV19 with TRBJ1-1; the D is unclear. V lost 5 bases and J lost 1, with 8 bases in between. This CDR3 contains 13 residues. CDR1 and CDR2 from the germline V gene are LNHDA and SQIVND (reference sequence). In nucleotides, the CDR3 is TGTGCCAGTAGTCAGGTCGGGAACACTGAAGCTTTCTTT. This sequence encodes CASSQVGNTEAFF. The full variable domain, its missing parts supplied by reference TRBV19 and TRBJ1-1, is DGGITQSPKYLFRKEGQNVTLSCEQNLNHDAMYWYRQDPGQGLRLIYYSQIVNDFQKGDIAEGYSVSREKKESFPLTVTSAQKNPTAFYLCASSQVGNTEAFFGQGTRLTVV.

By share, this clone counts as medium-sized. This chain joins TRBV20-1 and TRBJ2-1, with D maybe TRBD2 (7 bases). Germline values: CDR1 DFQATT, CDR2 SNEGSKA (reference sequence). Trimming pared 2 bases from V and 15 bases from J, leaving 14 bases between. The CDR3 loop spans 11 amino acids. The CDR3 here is CSARHGGASFF. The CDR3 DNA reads TGCAGTGCTAGACATGGGGGGGCCTCGTTCTTC.

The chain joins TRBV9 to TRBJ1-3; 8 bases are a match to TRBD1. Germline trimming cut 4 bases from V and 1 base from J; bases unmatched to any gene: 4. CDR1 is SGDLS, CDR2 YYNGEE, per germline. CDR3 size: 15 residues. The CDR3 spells CASSIRTGSGNTIYF. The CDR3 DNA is TGTGCCAGCAGCATCCGGACAGGGTCTGGAAACACCATATATTTT.

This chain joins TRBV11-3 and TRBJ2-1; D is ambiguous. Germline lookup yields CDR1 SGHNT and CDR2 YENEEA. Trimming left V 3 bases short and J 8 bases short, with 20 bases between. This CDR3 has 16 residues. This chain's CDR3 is CASSFGDGWSLDEQFF. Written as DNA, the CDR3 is TGTGCCAGCAGCTTTGGCGACGGGTGGTCTTTGGATGAGCAGTTCTTC.

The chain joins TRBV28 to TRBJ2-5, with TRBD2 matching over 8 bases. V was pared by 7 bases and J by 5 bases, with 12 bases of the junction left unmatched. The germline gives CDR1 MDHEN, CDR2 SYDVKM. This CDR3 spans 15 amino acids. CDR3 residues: CASKKPGGALETQYF. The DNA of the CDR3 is TGTGCCAGCAAAAAGCCCGGGGGGGCCTTGGAGACCCAGTACTTC.

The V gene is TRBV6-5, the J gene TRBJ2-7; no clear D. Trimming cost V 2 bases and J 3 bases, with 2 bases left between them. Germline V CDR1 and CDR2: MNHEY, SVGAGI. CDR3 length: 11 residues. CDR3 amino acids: CASSYHYEQYF. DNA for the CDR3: TGTGCCAGCAGTTACCACTACGAGCAGTACTTC.

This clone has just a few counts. The CDR3 DNA reads TGCGCCAGCAGTCATTCAGGACAGGGGTCCACCGCTGAAGCTTTCTTT. The encoded protein is CASSHSGQGSTAEAFF. This chain uses TRBV10-1 with TRBJ1-1; 9 bases line up with TRBD1. Trimming removed 5 bases from V and 6 bases from J; junction bases left unmatched: 13. Looked up from germline, CDR1 is WNHNN and CDR2 is SYGVQD (reference sequence). The CDR3 sequence is 16 residues long.

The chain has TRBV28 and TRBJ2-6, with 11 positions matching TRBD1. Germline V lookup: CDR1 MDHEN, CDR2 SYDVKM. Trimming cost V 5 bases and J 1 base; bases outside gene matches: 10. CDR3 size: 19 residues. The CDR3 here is CASSPPGDRGLSGANVLTF. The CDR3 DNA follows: TGTGCCAGCAGTCCCCCGGGGGACAGGGGGTTATCTGGGGCCAACGTCCTGACTTTC.